Below, 20 T cell receptor beta chains from the same sample are listed, as sequenced in a study of blood T cell repertoires in COVID-19. The protocol was immunoSEQ multiplex PCR, while the TCRdb copy is restricted to in-frame clones and leaves out a portion. This sample has some 180,000 clones, with roughly 80% found just once. Sequenced sample: peripheral blood. These TCRs come from a man in his sixties with acute or convalescent COVID-19.

J is TRBJ2-3 and V is TRBV4-2, with 8 bases identical to TRBD2. CDR3 size: 17 residues. J lost 2 bases, V lost 1 base, and 8 bases had no gene match. Germline V gene sequence: CDR1 LGHNA, CDR2 YNFKEQ. In nucleotides, the CDR3 is TGTGCCAGCAGCCAAGGAGCGCTAGCGGGCCTCACAGATACGCAGTATTTT. It translates to CASSQGALAGLTDTQYF.

This rearrangement joins TRBV10-3 to TRBJ2-2; 11 bases line up with TRBD1. Germline V lookup: CDR1 ENHRY, CDR2 SYGVKD. The V gene end was trimmed by 7 bases and the J gene end by 0 bases; junction bases not matched to a gene: 1. The CDR3 is 15 residues long. CDR3 region: CAITGQGANTGELFF. The CDR3, as DNA: TGTGCCATCACGGGACAGGGGGCGAACACCGGGGAGCTGTTTTTT.

A few counts support this clone. The chain employs TRBV19 and TRBJ2-1; a possible D gene is TRBD1 (6 bases). CDR1 is LNHDA, CDR2 SQIVND, per germline (reference sequence). The CDR3 consists of 16 residues. Trimming cost V 5 bases and J 8 bases, with 22 bases left between them. For the CDR3, the DNA is TGTGCCAGTAGTCCGGACCGGGACACTTTTTCCTATGAGCAGTTCTTC. It codes for CASSPDRDTFSYEQFF.

This chain uses TRBV5-1 with TRBJ1-1; 10 bases fit TRBD1. This CDR3 comprises 15 residues. Losses at the gene ends were 4 bases for V and 1 base for J; bases not matched to a gene: 4. In germline, CDR1 is SGHRS, CDR2 YFSETQ. This chain's CDR3 is CASSTGQGSNTEAFF. CDR3 nucleotide sequence: TGCGCCAGCAGCACGGGACAGGGGTCGAACACTGAAGCTTTCTTT.

J is TRBJ1-5 and V is TRBV5-4, with D possibly being TRBD1 (5 bases). The V gene lost 3 bases and the J gene lost 3 bases, with 10 bases spanning the gap. CDR1 and CDR2 from the germline V gene are SGHNT and YYREEE (reference sequence). CDR3 length equals 14 residues. As DNA, the CDR3 is TGTGCCAGCAGCTCCGCAGGGTCCAATCAGCCCCAGCATTTT. Encoded protein: CASSSAGSNQPQHF.

CDR3 sequence reads: CASSTGRSSSRANQPQHF. The DNA of the CDR3 is TGTGCCAGTAGTACTGGTAGGAGCTCGTCCAGGGCTAATCAGCCCCAGCATTTT. The chain joins TRBV19 to TRBJ1-5; tentatively, D is TRBD1 (5 bases). Germline CDR1 LNHDA, CDR2 SQIVND (reference sequence). V was shortened by 4 bases and J by 4 bases, with 23 bases between the two germline ends. The CDR3 totals 18 residues.

The genes are TRBV27 and TRBJ2-1; 10 nucleotides match TRBD2. The germline V gene encodes CDR1 MNHEY and CDR2 SMNVEV (reference sequence). The CDR3 covers 18 residues. The trim removed 3 bases at V and 2 bases at J, leaving 10 bases unmatched. CDR3 protein: CASSLTSGGARAYNEQFF. The CDR3 DNA reads TGTGCCAGCAGTTTGACCAGCGGGGGGGCAAGGGCCTACAATGAGCAGTTCTTC.

The chain joins TRBV25-1 to TRBJ1-2; D ambiguous. The ends were cut back, 4 bases at V and 2 bases at J, with 5 bases in the middle. The CDR3 spans 12 residues. Germline assignment: CDR1 MGHDK and CDR2 SYGVNS. The CDR3 loop reads CASSAGNYGYTF. CDR3 nucleotide sequence: TGTGCCAGCAGTGCCGGGAACTATGGCTACACCTTC.

The gene calls are TRBV18 and TRBJ2-7; TRBD1 might be the D (5 bases). The CDR3 has 14 residues. Trimming removed 4 bases from V and 1 base from J, with 11 bases in between. Per the germline V gene, CDR1 is KGHSH and CDR2 is LQKENI. The chain's CDR3 is CASSRTQGSYEQYF. The CDR3, as DNA: TGTGCCAGCTCACGAACCCAGGGATCCTACGAGCAGTACTTC. Supplemented by reference TRBV18 and TRBJ2-7, the full variable domain reads NAGVMQNPRHLVRRRGQEARLRCSPMKGHSHVYWYRQLPEEGLKFMVYLQKENIIDESGMPKERFSAEFPKEGPSILRIQQVVRGDSAAYFCASSRTQGSYEQYFGPGTRLTVT.

The chain is built from TRBV7-6 and TRBJ2-2; 9 bases are shared with TRBD1. CDR1 and CDR2 (germline): SGHVS, FNYEAQ. V trimming: 4 bases; J trimming: 5 bases; junction bases outside the gene matches: 8. The CDR3 covers 16 residues. In DNA form, the CDR3 reads TGTGCCAGCAGCTCCGACAGGGGGAGTTGGACCGGGGAGCTGTTTTTT. It is translated as CASSSDRGSWTGELFF.

This clone was observed a handful of times. In DNA, the CDR3 is TGTGCCAGCAGTGAAAGGGCTAGCGGGAGAATTGAGCAGTTCTTC. It yields the protein CASSERASGRIEQFF. The chain combines TRBV6-1 with TRBJ2-1, with TRBD2 matching 10 bases. J was trimmed by 9 bases and V by 2 bases; bases with no gene match: 7. The CDR3 covers 15 residues. Germline-derived CDR1 and CDR2 are MNHNS and SASEGT.

CDR3 coding DNA: TGTGCCAGCAGCCCCCGCGGGACAGGAAAGGCAGATACGCAGTATTTT. This sequence encodes CASSPRGTGKADTQYF. The chain uses TRBV4-2 and TRBJ2-3; 8 bases fit TRBD1. Unmatched junction bases numbered 10, after V lost 4 bases and J lost 4 bases. Germline V gene data show CDR1 as LGHNA and CDR2 as YNFKEQ. The CDR3 extends over 16 amino acids.

This chain joins TRBV7-6 and TRBJ1-1; no reliable D call. Trimming removed 3 bases from V and 7 bases from J, with 12 bases in between. This CDR3 contains 13 residues. The germline V gene has CDR1 SGHVS and CDR2 FNYEAQ. The CDR3 DNA reads as TGTGCCAGCAGCTTCCGAGGGATGGATGAAGCTTTCTTT. Translating it yields CASSFRGMDEAFF. The full variable domain, rest sourced from reference TRBV7-6 and TRBJ1-1, is GAGVSQSPRYKVTKRGQDVALRCDPISGHVSLYWYRQALGQGPEFLTYFNYEAQQDKSGLPNDRFSAERPEGSISTLTIQRTEQRDSAMYRCASSFRGMDEAFFGQGTRLTVV.

This clone was found once. The chain joins TRBV28 to TRBJ1-3; TRBD1 might be the D (5 bases). In germline, CDR1 is MDHEN, CDR2 SYDVKM. This CDR3 is built from 18 residues. V lost 3 bases and J 0 bases, leaving 18 bases between the germline ends. The DNA of the CDR3 is TGTGCCAGCAGTTTCTTCTTTTACAGGCCAGACTCTGGAAACACCATATATTTT. This gives the protein CASSFFFYRPDSGNTIYF.

The gene calls are TRBV5-1 and TRBJ2-7; 9 bases match TRBD1. The junction had 4 bases not matched to a gene; V was cut back by 4 bases and J by 2 bases. The CDR3 runs to 14 residues. Germline loops: CDR1 SGHRS, CDR2 YFSETQ. The CDR3 is CASSPGTGTYEQYF. CDR3 bases: TGCGCCAGCAGCCCCGGGACAGGGACCTACGAGCAGTACTTC.

The chain uses TRBV6-4 and TRBJ2-1; 10 bases agree with TRBD2. The germline CDR1 and CDR2 sequences are MRHNA and SNTAGT. Trimming took 4 bases from V and 8 from J; bases not matched to a gene: 8. This CDR3 is built from 15 residues. This CDR3 is CASSAASSGGYEQFF. The CDR3 DNA reads TGTGCCAGCAGTGCGGCTTCTAGCGGGGGTTATGAGCAGTTCTTC.

This chain links TRBV9 with TRBJ2-3; 8 bases fit TRBD2. Germline V lookup: CDR1 SGDLS, CDR2 YYNGEE. V shed 3 bases, J shed 4 bases, and the junction held 7 bases outside the gene matches. The length of the CDR3 is 15 residues. CDR3 sequence: CASSADPGLADTQYF. The CDR3 DNA is TGTGCCAGCAGCGCGGACCCGGGACTAGCAGATACGCAGTATTTT.

This chain connects TRBV5-8 to TRBJ1-5; unclear D gene. Germline V CDR1 and CDR2: SGHTS, YDEGEE. Deletions cut 0 bases from V and 0 bases from J, with 7 bases between. The CDR3 is 15 amino acids. The CDR3 region is CASSLAIYSNQPQHF. CDR3 coding DNA: TGTGCCAGCAGCTTGGCCATCTATAGCAATCAGCCCCAGCATTTT.

The V call is TRBV29-1, the J call TRBJ1-5; tentatively, D is TRBD1 (6 bases). Germline values: CDR1 SQVTM, CDR2 ANQGSEA. This CDR3 spans 13 amino acids. V was shortened by 4 bases and J by 4 bases, with 11 bases between the two germline ends. CDR3 bases: TGCAGCGTTGGCAGGGGAGTAAATCAGCCCCAGCATTTT. The encoded protein is CSVGRGVNQPQHF.

CDR3 DNA: TGTGCCAGCAGCCAAGTGAGAGGCGATGAGCAGTTCTTC. Residues: CASSQVRGDEQFF. The chain has TRBV3-1 (or the pseudogene TRBV3-2) and TRBJ2-1; D gene uncertain. The CDR3 extends over 13 amino acids. Germline V gives CDR1 LGHDT, CDR2 YNNKEL (reference sequence). V gave up 1 base and J gave up 8 bases, with 9 bases separating them.